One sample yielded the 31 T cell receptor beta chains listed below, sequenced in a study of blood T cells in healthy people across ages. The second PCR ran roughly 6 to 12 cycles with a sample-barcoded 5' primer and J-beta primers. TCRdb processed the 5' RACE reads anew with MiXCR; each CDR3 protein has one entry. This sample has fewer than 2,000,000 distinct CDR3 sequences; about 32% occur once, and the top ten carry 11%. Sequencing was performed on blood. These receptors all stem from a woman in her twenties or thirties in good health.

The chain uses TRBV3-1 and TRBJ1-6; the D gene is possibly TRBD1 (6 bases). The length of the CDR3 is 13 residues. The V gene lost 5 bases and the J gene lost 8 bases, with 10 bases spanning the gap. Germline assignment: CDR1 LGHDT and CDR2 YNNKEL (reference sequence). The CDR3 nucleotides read TGTGCCAGCAGCGGGGACATTCATTCACCCCTCCACTTT. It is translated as CASSGDIHSPLHF.

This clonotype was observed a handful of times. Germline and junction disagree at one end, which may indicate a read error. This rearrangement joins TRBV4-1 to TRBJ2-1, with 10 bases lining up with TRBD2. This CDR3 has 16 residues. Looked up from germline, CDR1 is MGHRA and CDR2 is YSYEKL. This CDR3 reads CASSKEASGRWDEQFF. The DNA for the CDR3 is TGCGCCAGCAGCAAAGAGGCTAGCGGGAGATGGGATGAGCAGTTCTTC.

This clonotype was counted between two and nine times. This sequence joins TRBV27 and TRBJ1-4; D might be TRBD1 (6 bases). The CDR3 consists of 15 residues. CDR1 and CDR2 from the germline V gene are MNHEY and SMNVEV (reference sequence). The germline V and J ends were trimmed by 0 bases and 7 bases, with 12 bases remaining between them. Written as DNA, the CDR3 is TGTGCCAGCAGTTTATCGCTGGGGGCGGTTGAAAAACTGTTTTTT. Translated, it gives CASSLSLGAVEKLFF. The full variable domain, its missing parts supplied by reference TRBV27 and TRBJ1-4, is EAQVTQNPRYLITVTGKKLTVTCSQNMNHEYMSWYRQDPGLGLRQIYYSMNVEVTDKGDVPEGYKVSRKEKRNFPLILESPSPNQTSLYFCASSLSLGAVEKLFFGSGTQLSVL.

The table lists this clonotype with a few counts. The CDR3 DNA follows: TGTGCCTGGTTGGACAGGGGAACTGAAGCTTTCTTT. This encodes CAWLDRGTEAFF. The chain is built from TRBV30 and TRBJ1-1, with 9 bases matching TRBD1. Germline V gene sequence: CDR1 GTSNPN, CDR2 SVGIG (reference sequence). With 5 bases clipped from V and 5 bases from J, the junction kept 3 bases outside the gene matches. The CDR3 spans 12 residues. The full variable domain, its missing parts supplied by reference TRBV30 and TRBJ1-1, is SQTIHQWPATLVQPVGSPLSLECTVEGTSNPNLYWYRQAAGRGLQLLFYSVGIGQISSEVPQNLSASRPQDRQFILSSKKLLLSDSGFYLCAWLDRGTEAFFGQGTRLTVV.

The CDR3 DNA reads as TGTGCCAGCAGGGATGGGACTAGCGGGCACAATGAGCAGTTCTTC. Protein: CASRDGTSGHNEQFF. This sequence joins TRBV12-3 or TRBV12-4 and TRBJ2-1, with 12 bases aligning to TRBD2. The V segment lost 6 bases and the J segment 5 bases; nucleotides outside the gene matches: 5. The CDR3 extends over 15 amino acids.

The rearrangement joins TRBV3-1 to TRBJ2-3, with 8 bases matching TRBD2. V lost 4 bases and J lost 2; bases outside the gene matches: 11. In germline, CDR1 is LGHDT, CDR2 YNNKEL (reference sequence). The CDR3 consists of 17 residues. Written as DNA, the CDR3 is TGTGCCAGCAGCCTCAGGCCTAGCGGGCTTAACACAGATACGCAGTATTTT. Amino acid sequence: CASSLRPSGLNTDTQYF.

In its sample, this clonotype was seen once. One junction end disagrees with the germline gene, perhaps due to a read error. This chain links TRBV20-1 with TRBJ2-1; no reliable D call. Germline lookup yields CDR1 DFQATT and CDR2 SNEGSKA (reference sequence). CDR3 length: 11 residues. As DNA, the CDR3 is TGCAGGGCTAGAGACAAGGGATGGCAGTTCTTC. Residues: CRARDKGWQFF.

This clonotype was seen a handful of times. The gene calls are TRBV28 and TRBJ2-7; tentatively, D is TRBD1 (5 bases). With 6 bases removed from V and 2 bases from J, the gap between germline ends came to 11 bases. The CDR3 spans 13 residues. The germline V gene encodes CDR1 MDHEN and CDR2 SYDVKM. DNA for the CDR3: TGTGCCAGCAGCCGGTTGGGGCCCTACGAGCAGTACTTC. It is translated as CASSRLGPYEQYF. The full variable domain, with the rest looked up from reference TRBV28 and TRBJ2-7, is DVKVTQSSRYLVKRTGEKVFLECVQDMDHENMFWYRQDPGLGLRLIYFSYDVKMKEKGDIPEGYSVSREKKERFSLILESASTNQTSMYLCASSRLGPYEQYFGPGTRLTVT.

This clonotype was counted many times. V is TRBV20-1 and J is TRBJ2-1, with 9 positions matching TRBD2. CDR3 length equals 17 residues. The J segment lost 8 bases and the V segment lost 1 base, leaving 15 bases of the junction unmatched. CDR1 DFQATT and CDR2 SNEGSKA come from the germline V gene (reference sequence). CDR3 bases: TGCAGTGCTAGAGTAGCACCTACTAGCGGGTTCTTCGATGAGCAGTTCTTC. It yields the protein CSARVAPTSGFFDEQFF.

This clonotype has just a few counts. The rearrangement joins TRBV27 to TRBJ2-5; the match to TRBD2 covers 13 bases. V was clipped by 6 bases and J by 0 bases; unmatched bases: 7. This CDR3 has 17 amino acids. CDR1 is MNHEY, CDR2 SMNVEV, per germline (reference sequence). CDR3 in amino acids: CASSTSGGALYQETQYF. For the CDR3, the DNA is TGTGCCAGCAGCACTAGCGGGGGGGCCCTGTACCAAGAGACCCAGTACTTC.

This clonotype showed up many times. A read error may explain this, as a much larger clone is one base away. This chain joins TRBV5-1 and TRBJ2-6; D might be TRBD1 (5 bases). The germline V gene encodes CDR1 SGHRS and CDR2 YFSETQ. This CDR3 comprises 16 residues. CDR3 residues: CASDQDGSSGANVRTF. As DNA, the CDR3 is TGCGCCAGCGACCAGGACGGAAGCTCTGGGGCCAACGTCCGGACTTTC.

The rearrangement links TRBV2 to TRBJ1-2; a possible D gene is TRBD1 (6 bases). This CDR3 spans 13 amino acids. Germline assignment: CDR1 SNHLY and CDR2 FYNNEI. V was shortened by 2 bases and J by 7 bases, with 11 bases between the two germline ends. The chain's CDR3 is CASSESKGVGYTF. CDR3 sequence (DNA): TGTGCCAGCAGTGAAAGTAAGGGGGTTGGCTACACCTTC.

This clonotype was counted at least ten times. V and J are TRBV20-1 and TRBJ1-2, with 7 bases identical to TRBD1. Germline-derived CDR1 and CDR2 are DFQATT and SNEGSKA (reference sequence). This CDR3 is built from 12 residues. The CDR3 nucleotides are TGCACCGAAGACAGGGTAGGCTATGGCTACACCTTC. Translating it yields CTEDRVGYGYTF.

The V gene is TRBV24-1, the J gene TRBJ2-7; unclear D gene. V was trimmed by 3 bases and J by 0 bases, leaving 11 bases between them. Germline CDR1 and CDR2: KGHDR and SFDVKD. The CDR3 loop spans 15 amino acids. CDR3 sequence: CATSDPTQSSYEQYF. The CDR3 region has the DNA TGTGCCACCAGTGATCCCACTCAAAGCTCCTACGAGCAGTACTTC.

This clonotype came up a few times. CDR3 region: CASSSLRAGGQREQYF. The CDR3 DNA sequence: TGTGCCAGCAGCTCTCTTCGAGCGGGGGGCCAACGCGAGCAGTACTTC. The chain joins TRBV11-2 to TRBJ2-7; 9 bases are a match to TRBD2. The CDR3 runs to 16 residues. Germline values: CDR1 SGHAT, CDR2 FQNNGV. V shed 4 bases, J shed 6 bases, and the junction held 13 bases outside the gene matches.

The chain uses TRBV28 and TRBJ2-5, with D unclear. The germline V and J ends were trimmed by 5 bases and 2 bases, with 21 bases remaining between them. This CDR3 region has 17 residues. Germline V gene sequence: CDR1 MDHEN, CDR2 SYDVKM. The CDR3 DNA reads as TGTGCCAGCAGTGCCCAGATGACATCCTCATATCAAGAGACCCAGTACTTC. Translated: CASSAQMTSSYQETQYF.

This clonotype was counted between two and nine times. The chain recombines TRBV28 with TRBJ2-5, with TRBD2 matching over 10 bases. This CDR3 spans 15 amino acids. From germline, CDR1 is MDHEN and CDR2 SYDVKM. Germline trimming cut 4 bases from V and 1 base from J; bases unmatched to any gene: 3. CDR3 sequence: CASSSAGGVQETQYF. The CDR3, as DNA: TGTGCCAGCAGTTCAGCGGGAGGGGTCCAAGAGACCCAGTACTTC. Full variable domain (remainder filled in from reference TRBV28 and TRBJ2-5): DVKVTQSSRYLVKRTGEKVFLECVQDMDHENMFWYRQDPGLGLRLIYFSYDVKMKEKGDIPEGYSVSREKKERFSLILESASTNQTSMYLCASSSAGGVQETQYFGPGTRLLVL.

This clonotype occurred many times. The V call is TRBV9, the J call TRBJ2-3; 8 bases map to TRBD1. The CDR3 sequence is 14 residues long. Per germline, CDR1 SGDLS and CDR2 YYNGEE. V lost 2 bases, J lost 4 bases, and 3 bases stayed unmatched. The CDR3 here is CASSVDRVPDTQYF. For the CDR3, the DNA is TGTGCCAGCAGCGTGGACAGGGTACCAGATACGCAGTATTTT.

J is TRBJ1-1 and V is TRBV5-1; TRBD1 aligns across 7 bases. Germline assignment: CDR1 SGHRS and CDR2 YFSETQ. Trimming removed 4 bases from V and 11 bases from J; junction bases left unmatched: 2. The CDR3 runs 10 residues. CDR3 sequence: CASSPGQAFF. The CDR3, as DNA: TGCGCCAGCAGCCCGGGACAGGCTTTCTTT.

CDR3 sequence: CAWSWQETQYF. The CDR3 coding sequence is TGTGCCTGGAGTTGGCAAGAGACCCAGTACTTC. The genes are TRBV30 and TRBJ2-5; D remains unclear. Trimming removed 2 bases from V and 2 bases from J, with 3 bases in between. The CDR3 length is 11 residues. The germline V gene has CDR1 GTSNPN and CDR2 SVGIG (reference sequence).

The CDR3 DNA sequence: TGCGCCAGCAGCACCCTCCCCCGGGGGCTTGACGGCTACACCTTC. Encoded protein: CASSTLPRGLDGYTF. The chain joins TRBV5-1 to TRBJ1-2, with D perhaps matching TRBD1 (6 bases). Germline V lookup: CDR1 SGHRS, CDR2 YFSETQ. This CDR3 is 15 amino acids long. Trimming took 4 bases from V and 8 from J, leaving 21 bases between them.

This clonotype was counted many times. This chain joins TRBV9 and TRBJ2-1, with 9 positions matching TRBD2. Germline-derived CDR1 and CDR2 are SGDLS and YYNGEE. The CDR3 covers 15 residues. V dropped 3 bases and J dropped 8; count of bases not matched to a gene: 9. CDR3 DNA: TGTGCCAGCAGCGAGCGGGAGGACCCCGGGGATGAGCAGTTCTTC. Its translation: CASSEREDPGDEQFF.

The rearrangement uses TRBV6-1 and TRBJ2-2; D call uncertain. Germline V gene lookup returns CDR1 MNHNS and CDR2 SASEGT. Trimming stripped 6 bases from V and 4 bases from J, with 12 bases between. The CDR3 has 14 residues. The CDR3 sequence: CASSKNRVTGELFF. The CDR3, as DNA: TGTGCCAGCAGCAAGAATAGGGTCACCGGGGAGCTGTTTTTT.

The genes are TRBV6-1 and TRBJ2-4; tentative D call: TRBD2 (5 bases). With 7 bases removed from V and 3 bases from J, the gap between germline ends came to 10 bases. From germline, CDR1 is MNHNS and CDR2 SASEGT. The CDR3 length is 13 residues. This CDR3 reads CASTGLDKNIQYF. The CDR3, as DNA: TGTGCCAGCACTGGACTCGACAAAAACATTCAGTACTTC.

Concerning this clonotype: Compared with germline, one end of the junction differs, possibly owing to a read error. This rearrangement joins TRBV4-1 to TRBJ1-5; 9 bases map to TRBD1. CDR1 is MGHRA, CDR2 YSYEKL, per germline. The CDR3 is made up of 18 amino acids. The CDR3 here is CASSQDHRDREKNRPQHF. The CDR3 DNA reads TGCGCCAGCAGCCAAGACCACCGGGACAGGGAAAAGAATCGGCCCCAGCATTTT.

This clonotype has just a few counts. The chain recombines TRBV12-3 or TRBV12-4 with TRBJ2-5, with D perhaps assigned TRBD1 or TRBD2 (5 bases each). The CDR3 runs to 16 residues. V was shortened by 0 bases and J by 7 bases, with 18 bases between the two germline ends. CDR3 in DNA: TGTGCCAGCAGTTTAGCCCCCGACGGGGCAGGAGTGACCCAGTACTTC. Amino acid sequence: CASSLAPDGAGVTQYF.

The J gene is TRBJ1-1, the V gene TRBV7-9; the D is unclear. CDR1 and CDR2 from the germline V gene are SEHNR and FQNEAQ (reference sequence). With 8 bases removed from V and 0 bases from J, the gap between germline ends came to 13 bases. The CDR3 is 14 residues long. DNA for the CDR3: TGTGCCAGCCTGGGAGGACGGCTGAACACTGAAGCTTTCTTT. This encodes CASLGGRLNTEAFF. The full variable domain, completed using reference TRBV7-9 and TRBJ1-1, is DTGVSQNPRHKITKRGQNVTFRCDPISEHNRLYWYRQTLGQGPEFLTYFQNEAQLEKSRLLSDRFSAERPKGSFSTLEIQRTEQGDSAMYLCASLGGRLNTEAFFGQGTRLTVV.

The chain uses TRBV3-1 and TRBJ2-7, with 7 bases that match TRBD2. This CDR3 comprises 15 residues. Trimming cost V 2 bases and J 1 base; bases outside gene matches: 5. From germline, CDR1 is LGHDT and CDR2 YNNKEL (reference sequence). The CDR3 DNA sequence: TGTGCCAGCAGCCAATTTCTAGCGGTATCCTACGAGCAGTACTTC. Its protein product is CASSQFLAVSYEQYF.

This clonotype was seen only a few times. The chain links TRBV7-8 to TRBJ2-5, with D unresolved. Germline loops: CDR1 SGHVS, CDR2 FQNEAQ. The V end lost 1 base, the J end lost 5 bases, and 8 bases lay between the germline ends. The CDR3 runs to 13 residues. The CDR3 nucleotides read TGTGCCAGCAGCTTAGGGCAGCCGGAGACCCAGTACTTC. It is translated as CASSLGQPETQYF.

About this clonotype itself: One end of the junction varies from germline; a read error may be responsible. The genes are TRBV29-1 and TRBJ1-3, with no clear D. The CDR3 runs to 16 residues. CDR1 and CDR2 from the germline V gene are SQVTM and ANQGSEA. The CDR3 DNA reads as TGCAGCGTTGATAAGGTGCCTTCATACTCTGGAAATACCATATATTTT. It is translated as CSVDKVPSYSGNTIYF.

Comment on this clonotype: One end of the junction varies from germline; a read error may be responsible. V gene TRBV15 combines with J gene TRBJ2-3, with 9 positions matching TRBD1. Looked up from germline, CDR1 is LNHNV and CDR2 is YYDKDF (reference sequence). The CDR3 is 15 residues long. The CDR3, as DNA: TGTGCCGCCAGCACCGGGGACAGGGAGGTTGATACGCAGTATTTT. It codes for CAASTGDREVDTQYF. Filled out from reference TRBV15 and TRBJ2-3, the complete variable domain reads DAMVIQNPRYQVTQFGKPVTLSCSQTLNHNVMYWYQQKSSQAPKLLFHYYDKDFNNEADTPDNFQSRRPNTSFCFLDIRSPGLGDTAMYLCAASTGDREVDTQYFGPGTRLTVL.